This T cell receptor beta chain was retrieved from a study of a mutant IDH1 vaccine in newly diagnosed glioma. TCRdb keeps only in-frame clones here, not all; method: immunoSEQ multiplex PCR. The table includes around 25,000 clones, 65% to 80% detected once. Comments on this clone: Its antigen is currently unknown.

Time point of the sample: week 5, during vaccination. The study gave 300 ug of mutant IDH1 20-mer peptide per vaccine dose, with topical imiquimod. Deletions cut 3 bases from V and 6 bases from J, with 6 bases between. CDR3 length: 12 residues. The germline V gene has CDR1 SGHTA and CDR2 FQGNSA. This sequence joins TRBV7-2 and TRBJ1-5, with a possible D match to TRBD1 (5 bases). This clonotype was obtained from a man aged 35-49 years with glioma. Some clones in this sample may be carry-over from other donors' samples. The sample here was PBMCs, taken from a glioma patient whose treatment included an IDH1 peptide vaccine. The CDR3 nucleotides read TGTGCCAGCAGCTTTGGGGGTCAGCCCCAGCATTTT. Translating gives CASSFGGQPQHF.